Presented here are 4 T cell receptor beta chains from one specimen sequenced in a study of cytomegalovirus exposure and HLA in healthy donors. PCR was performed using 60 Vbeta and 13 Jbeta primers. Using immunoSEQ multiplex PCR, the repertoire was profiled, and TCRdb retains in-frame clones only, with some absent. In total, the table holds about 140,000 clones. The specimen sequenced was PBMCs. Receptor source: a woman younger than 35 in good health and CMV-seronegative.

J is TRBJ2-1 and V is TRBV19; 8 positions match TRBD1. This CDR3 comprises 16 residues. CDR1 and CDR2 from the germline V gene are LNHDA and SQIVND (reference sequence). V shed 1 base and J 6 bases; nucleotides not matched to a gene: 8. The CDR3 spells CASSIGARTGINEQFF. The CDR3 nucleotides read TGTGCCAGTAGTATAGGCGCCAGGACAGGGATCAATGAGCAGTTCTTC.

CDR3 DNA sequence: TGTGCCAGCAGCTTAGTCGCGGAGTACAATGAGCAGTTCTTC. This codes for CASSLVAEYNEQFF. The rearrangement uses TRBV7-6 and TRBJ2-1; no definite D call. This CDR3 is built from 14 residues. V lost 1 base, J lost 4 bases, and 8 bases lay in between. Germline V gene sequence: CDR1 SGHVS, CDR2 FNYEAQ.

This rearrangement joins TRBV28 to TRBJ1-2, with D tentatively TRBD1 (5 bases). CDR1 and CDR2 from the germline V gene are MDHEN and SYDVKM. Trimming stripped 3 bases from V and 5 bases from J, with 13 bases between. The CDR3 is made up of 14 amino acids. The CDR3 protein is CASSFKGPPYGYTF. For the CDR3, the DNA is TGTGCCAGCAGTTTTAAGGGGCCACCTTATGGCTACACCTTC.

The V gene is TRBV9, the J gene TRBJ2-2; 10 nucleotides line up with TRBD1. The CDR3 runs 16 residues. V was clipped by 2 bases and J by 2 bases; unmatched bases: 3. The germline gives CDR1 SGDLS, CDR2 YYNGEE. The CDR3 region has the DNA TGTGCCAGCAGCGTCGGGACAGGGGTAAACACCGGGGAGCTGTTTTTT. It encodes CASSVGTGVNTGELFF.